This passage covers 21 T cell receptor beta chains from one sample sequenced in a study of graft-versus-host responses after intestinal transplantation (dated by TCRdb to about 2021). The library was generated by the immunoSEQ multiplex PCR assay. TCRdb holds this immuneACCESS table with in-frame rearrangements only. Some clones are missing; in checked studies, unresolved V genes explain under half, and the rest has no known cause. The sample table holds 90,000 to 150,000 clones, of which 90% to 95% were seen once. Around 0.12% of the sample belongs to the ten largest clones. Their specific antigens are unknown. The time point label corresponds to: cells obtained before transplantation from donor or recipient. Sample: unstimulated CD4+ T cells sorted from spleen or lymph node cells, taken before intestinal transplant. The receptors shown here come from a human donor who received an intestinal transplant.

The V and J genes are TRBV6-1 and TRBJ1-1; TRBD1 matches 7 bases. The CDR3 has 17 amino acids. Germline values: CDR1 MNHNS, CDR2 SASEGT. Trimming cost V 2 bases and J 6 bases; bases outside gene matches: 15. The CDR3 DNA follows: TGTGCCAGCAGTGAAAGGGGACGAGGGGGCCCCTACGCTGAAGCTTTCTTT. Its protein product is CASSERGRGGPYAEAFF.

This sequence joins TRBV30 and TRBJ1-1, with 9 nucleotides matching TRBD1. The CDR3 contains 18 residues. With V trimmed by 3 bases and J by 0 bases, 14 bases remained unmatched. CDR1 is GTSNPN and CDR2 is SVGIG in the germline V gene (reference sequence). The CDR3 nucleotides read TGTGCCTGGAGGACAGGGGGGCTCATGAAGCCCATGAACACTGAAGCTTTCTTT. As protein: CAWRTGGLMKPMNTEAFF.

This clone was counted a single time. In nucleotides, the CDR3 is TGTGCCAGCTCACCACAGGGGTTCTCCTACGAGCAGTACTTC. Translated, it gives CASSPQGFSYEQYF. The chain has TRBV18 and TRBJ2-7; weak D call: TRBD1 (5 bases). CDR1 and CDR2 (germline): KGHSH, LQKENI. V lost 1 base to trimming and J lost 0 bases, with 7 bases between them. The CDR3 loop spans 14 amino acids.

This rearrangement joins TRBV29-1 to TRBJ2-4; 7 bases are shared with TRBD2. The CDR3 is 13 amino acids. V lost 4 bases to trimming and J lost 8 bases; unmatched junction nucleotides: 8. CDR1 is SQVTM and CDR2 is ANQGSEA in the germline V gene. CDR3 loop: CSVGELAEDIQYF. The DNA of the CDR3 is TGCAGCGTTGGGGAGCTAGCGGAAGACATTCAGTACTTC.

V is TRBV6-6 and J is TRBJ2-7; perhaps D is TRBD1 or TRBD2 (5 bases each). This CDR3 region has 14 residues. Trimming took 6 bases from V and 2 from J, leaving 14 bases between them. CDR1 is MNHNY, CDR2 SVGAGI, per germline (reference sequence). This chain's CDR3 is CASRVLGTTYEQYF. The CDR3 bases are TGTGCCAGCAGGGTCTTGGGGACCACCTACGAGCAGTACTTC.

The V gene is TRBV15, the J gene TRBJ1-1; no reliable D call. The germline gives CDR1 LNHNV, CDR2 YYDKDF (reference sequence). The CDR3 has 17 amino acids. Trimming cost V 0 bases and J 2 bases, with 16 bases left between them. The DNA of the CDR3 is TGTGCCACCAGCAGAGAGTACATTTTACCGCCCAACACTGAAGCTTTCTTT. Protein sequence: CATSREYILPPNTEAFF.

The rearrangement uses TRBV7-3 and TRBJ2-6; either TRBD1 or TRBD2 may supply D (5 bases each). Between the trimmed V and J ends, which lost 1 base and 4 bases, there was a span of 11 bases. This CDR3 has 16 residues. From germline, CDR1 is SGHTA and CDR2 FQGTGA. The CDR3 loop is CASSLISGTGANVLTF. DNA of the CDR3: TGTGCCAGCAGCTTAATTTCAGGGACCGGGGCCAACGTCCTGACTTTC.

This chain links TRBV7-3 with TRBJ2-2; weak D call: TRBD2 (5 bases). V lost 5 bases, J lost 1 base, and 14 bases lay in between. Germline V gene data show CDR1 as SGHTA and CDR2 as FQGTGA. The CDR3 is made up of 16 amino acids. The CDR3 loop is CASSHSVNGNTGELFF. CDR3 bases: TGTGCCAGCAGCCATAGCGTGAATGGGAACACCGGGGAGCTGTTTTTT.

This rearrangement joins TRBV27 to TRBJ2-3; TRBD1 is a possible D gene (5 bases). Germline V gene sequence: CDR1 MNHEY, CDR2 SMNVEV (reference sequence). Trimming left V 3 bases short and J 2 bases short, with 15 bases between. The length of the CDR3 is 16 residues. The CDR3 sequence is CASSLWPTVPTDTQYF. In DNA, the CDR3 is TGTGCCAGCAGTTTGTGGCCGACAGTACCCACAGATACGCAGTATTTT.

V and J are TRBV27 and TRBJ1-5, with D hard to call. Germline CDR1 MNHEY, CDR2 SMNVEV (reference sequence). The CDR3 loop spans 14 amino acids. Trimming cost V 2 bases and J 3 bases, with 8 bases left between them. The CDR3: CASSLGLSNQPQHF. DNA of the CDR3: TGTGCCAGCAGTTTAGGCCTTTCCAATCAGCCCCAGCATTTT.

The chain has TRBV29-1 and TRBJ2-7; perhaps TRBD1 as D (6 bases). The CDR3 is 12 amino acids. The germline V gene encodes CDR1 SQVTM and CDR2 ANQGSEA. With 6 bases removed from V and 5 bases from J, the gap between germline ends came to 14 bases. The CDR3 is CSVGTSFHEQYF. CDR3 in DNA: TGCAGCGTGGGGACAAGTTTCCACGAGCAGTACTTC.

The chain is built from TRBV5-6 and TRBJ2-7; the match to TRBD2 covers 13 bases. The CDR3 length is 14 residues. Unmatched junction bases numbered 3, after V lost 4 bases and J lost 5 bases. Germline V gene sequence: CDR1 SGHDT, CDR2 YYEEEE. The CDR3 DNA follows: TGTGCCAGCAGCACCGGGACTAGCGGGAACGAGCAGTACTTC. Its protein is CASSTGTSGNEQYF.

This clone has a single count. The V gene is TRBV27, the J gene TRBJ1-5; D might be TRBD1 (6 bases). V shed 5 bases and J shed 4 bases, with 18 bases lying between them. Germline assignment: CDR1 MNHEY and CDR2 SMNVEV (reference sequence). There are 16 residues in the CDR3. The chain's CDR3 is CASSKGVQVGNQPQHF. Here the CDR3 DNA reads TGTGCCAGCAGTAAGGGGGTGCAGGTGGGGAATCAGCCCCAGCATTTT.

This sequence joins TRBV30 and TRBJ2-3, with a possible D match to TRBD1 (6 bases). The CDR3 length is 14 residues. Germline assignment: CDR1 GTSNPN and CDR2 SVGIG (reference sequence). Between the trimmed V and J ends, which lost 2 bases and 2 bases, there was a span of 11 bases. CDR3 sequence: CAWSKGTNTDTQYF. For the CDR3, the DNA is TGTGCCTGGAGTAAAGGGACAAACACAGATACGCAGTATTTT.

This chain connects TRBV7-9 to TRBJ1-5, with unresolved D. Between the trimmed V and J ends, which lost 6 bases and 7 bases, there was a span of 13 bases. The CDR3 totals 13 residues. The V gene's germline CDR1 is SEHNR and CDR2 FQNEAQ (reference sequence). The CDR3 reads CASSSDLGQPQHF. CDR3 in DNA: TGTGCCAGCAGTTCGGACCTGGGGCAGCCCCAGCATTTT.

V and J are TRBV9 and TRBJ2-1; 8 bases align to TRBD1. Per the germline V gene, CDR1 is SGDLS and CDR2 is YYNGEE. The J segment lost 9 bases and the V segment lost 0 bases, leaving 11 bases of the junction unmatched. The CDR3 length is 16 residues. The CDR3 DNA reads TGTGCCAGCAGCGTAGCCCAGGGGGCATTTCGGGGTGAGCAGTTCTTC. This gives the protein CASSVAQGAFRGEQFF. The whole variable domain, filled in from reference TRBV9 and TRBJ2-1, reads DSGVTQTPKHLITATGQRVTLRCSPRSGDLSVYWYQQSLDQGLQFLIQYYNGEERAKGNILERFSAQQFPDLHSELNLSSLELGDSALYFCASSVAQGAFRGEQFFGPGTRLTVL.

J is TRBJ2-1 and V is TRBV10-2, with TRBD2 as a possible D gene (6 bases). The CDR3 has 15 amino acids. Trimming stripped 6 bases from V and 12 bases from J, with 24 bases between. Germline CDR1 and CDR2: WSHSY and SAAADI. The DNA of the CDR3 is TGCGCCAGCAGGGTAATAGCGGATCCCTGGTTGTGGCAGTTCTTC. It translates to CASRVIADPWLWQFF.

The V and J genes are TRBV6-5 and TRBJ1-1; D uncertain. Trimming shortened V by 0 bases and J by 1 base, and 9 bases separated the two germline ends. Germline lookup yields CDR1 MNHEY and CDR2 SVGAGI. The CDR3 runs to 15 residues. CDR3 protein: CASSYSPGGNTEAFF. CDR3 bases: TGTGCCAGCAGTTACTCGCCGGGTGGGAACACTGAAGCTTTCTTT.

The chain recombines TRBV7-3 with TRBJ2-1; perhaps D is TRBD1 or TRBD2 (5 bases each). V shed 2 bases and J shed 8 bases, with 13 bases lying between them. The CDR3 runs 14 residues. Germline loops: CDR1 SGHTA, CDR2 FQGTGA. CDR3 loop: CASSLPGRLDEQFF. CDR3 nucleotide sequence: TGTGCCAGCAGCTTACCGGGACGATTGGATGAGCAGTTCTTC.

J is TRBJ2-6 and V is TRBV4-1, with D unresolved. The CDR3 loop spans 15 amino acids. Germline-derived CDR1 and CDR2 are MGHRA and YSYEKL. The V and J ends lost 3 bases and 4 bases respectively, with 10 bases between them. CDR3 sequence (DNA): TGCGCCAGCAGCCACGGCCTTGCGGGGGCCAACGTCCTGACTTTC. Its translation: CASSHGLAGANVLTF.

The chain has TRBV11-2 and TRBJ2-3; the D gene is possibly TRBD2 (7 bases). There are 17 residues in the CDR3. CDR1 is SGHAT and CDR2 is FQNNGV in the germline V gene. Trimming removed 0 bases from V and 1 base from J, with 14 bases in between. In DNA, the CDR3 is TGTGCCAGCAGCTTAGAAGGGGGGGGCCCACGCACAGATACGCAGTATTTT. Translated: CASSLEGGGPRTDTQYF.